This passage covers 30 T cell receptor beta chains from one sample sequenced in a study of T-cell reconstitution after alpha-beta-depleted transplantation in children. The library targeted TCRbeta and was prepared with unique molecular identifiers. TCRdb analysed the PCR reads with MiXCR anew, one entry per CDR3 protein. The table includes a few hundred thousand distinct CDR3 sequences, about 45% detected once. The starting material was PBMCs, obtained before TCRalphabeta/CD19-depleted stem cell transplant. The receptors originated from a girl aged 2 to 9 with aplastic anemia, due to receive a stem cell transplant.

This clonotype has only a few counts. The rearrangement joins TRBV13 to TRBJ2-1; D not certain. The CDR3 has 11 residues. The V end was cut by 8 bases, the J end by 5 bases, with 7 bases between. Germline V CDR1 and CDR2: PRHDT, FYEKMQ (reference sequence). This CDR3 is CASQLNNEQFF. In DNA form, the CDR3 reads TGTGCCAGCCAGTTGAACAATGAGCAGTTCTTC.

The chain recombines TRBV5-5 with TRBJ2-7, with unresolved D. Looked up from germline, CDR1 is SGHKS and CDR2 is YYEKEE (reference sequence). This CDR3 is built from 14 residues. The ends were cut back, 1 base at V and 2 bases at J, with 10 bases in the middle. CDR3 in amino acids: CASSLFQATYEQYF. The CDR3 DNA is TGTGCCAGCAGCTTGTTCCAGGCAACCTACGAGCAGTACTTC.

This rearrangement joins TRBV20-1 to TRBJ2-3; 9 positions agree with TRBD2. With 5 bases clipped from V and 2 bases from J, the junction kept 14 bases outside the gene matches. This CDR3 region has 17 residues. Germline V gene lookup returns CDR1 DFQATT and CDR2 SNEGSKA (reference sequence). CDR3 amino acids: CSARTSGHPGDTDTQYF. CDR3 nucleotides: TGCAGTGCTCGTACTAGCGGGCATCCTGGGGACACAGATACGCAGTATTTT.

A few counts support this clonotype. The chain recombines TRBV27 with TRBJ2-7; TRBD2 aligns across 15 bases. The CDR3 has 17 residues. The V gene end was trimmed by 6 bases and the J gene end by 2 bases; junction bases not matched to a gene: 8. Germline V gives CDR1 MNHEY, CDR2 SMNVEV (reference sequence). The CDR3: CASRHGLAGGKTYEQYF. The CDR3 DNA is TGTGCCAGCAGGCATGGACTAGCGGGAGGGAAAACCTACGAGCAGTACTTC.

This clonotype was counted only a few times. The chain is built from TRBV25-1 and TRBJ1-1; 8 bases agree with TRBD1. Per germline, CDR1 MGHDK and CDR2 SYGVNS. With 7 bases clipped from V and 5 bases from J, the junction kept 3 bases outside the gene matches. The CDR3 loop spans 12 amino acids. For the CDR3, the DNA is TGTGCCAGCAACAGGGGGGAGACTGAAGCTTTCTTT. This codes for CASNRGETEAFF.

The genes are TRBV12-3 or TRBV12-4 and TRBJ2-1; no reliable D call. Trimming took 5 bases from V and 8 from J, leaving 7 bases between them. The CDR3 is 11 amino acids. The CDR3 protein is CASSRVYEQFF. The CDR3 nucleotides read TGTGCCAGCAGTCGGGTGTATGAGCAGTTCTTC.

Ten or more counts support this clonotype. The chain couples TRBV12-3 or TRBV12-4 to TRBJ1-2; D ambiguous. The CDR3 totals 9 residues. Trimming cost V 8 bases and J 8 bases, with 6 bases left between them. In DNA, the CDR3 is TGTGCCAGCCAGGAGGGCTACACCTTC. As protein: CASQEGYTF.

The sample holds a few counts of this clonotype. The chain is built from TRBV10-1 and TRBJ2-2, with D possibly being TRBD1 (6 bases). The germline V and J ends were trimmed by 6 bases and 5 bases, with 13 bases remaining between them. The length of the CDR3 is 14 residues. From germline, CDR1 is WNHNN and CDR2 SYGVQD (reference sequence). This CDR3 reads CASSRGGATGELFF. The CDR3 nucleotides are TGCGCCAGCAGCCGAGGGGGAGCGACCGGGGAGCTGTTTTTT.

This clonotype showed up many times. The chain uses TRBV27 and TRBJ2-1; no clear D gene. The CDR3 is 13 amino acids. Germline lookup yields CDR1 MNHEY and CDR2 SMNVEV (reference sequence). The germline V and J ends were trimmed by 2 bases and 7 bases, with 9 bases remaining between them. CDR3 amino acids: CASSLGERNEQFF. The DNA for the CDR3 is TGTGCCAGCAGTTTAGGGGAACGGAATGAGCAGTTCTTC.

CDR3 loop: CSARRTGPNQPQHF. CDR3 bases: TGCAGTGCTAGGAGGACAGGGCCCAATCAGCCCCAGCATTTT. This rearrangement joins TRBV20-1 to TRBJ1-5, with 8 bases matching TRBD1. Germline V gene sequence: CDR1 DFQATT, CDR2 SNEGSKA (reference sequence). V was clipped by 3 bases and J by 3 bases; unmatched bases: 4. The CDR3 has 14 residues.

This clonotype appeared a few times. This chain links TRBV20-1 with TRBJ2-7, with 8 bases that match TRBD2. This CDR3 region has 16 residues. The V segment lost 2 bases and the J segment 4 bases; nucleotides outside the gene matches: 13. Germline V gene data show CDR1 as DFQATT and CDR2 as SNEGSKA (reference sequence). This CDR3 reads CSARSPKRETLYEQYF. CDR3 bases: TGCAGTGCTAGATCCCCCAAGCGGGAGACTTTGTACGAGCAGTACTTC.

V and J are TRBV4-1 and TRBJ2-4; 7 bases line up with TRBD1. The junction had 3 bases not matched to a gene; V was cut back by 2 bases and J by 5 bases. This CDR3 region has 14 residues. Germline lookup yields CDR1 MGHRA and CDR2 YSYEKL. The CDR3 here is CASSQLGQENIQYF. CDR3 coding DNA: TGCGCCAGCAGCCAACTCGGACAGGAAAACATTCAGTACTTC.

The chain recombines TRBV7-6 with TRBJ2-1; TRBD2 matches at 9 bases. This CDR3 spans 17 amino acids. Germline-derived CDR1 and CDR2 are SGHVS and FNYEAQ. V lost 1 base and J lost 4; bases outside the gene matches: 8. CDR3 coding DNA: TGTGCCAGCAGCTTAGTGGAGCGGGGGGACCGTTACAATGAGCAGTTCTTC. Its protein is CASSLVERGDRYNEQFF. The full variable domain, in which reference TRBV7-6 and TRBJ2-1 provide the parts outside the CDR3, is GAGVSQSPRYKVTKRGQDVALRCDPISGHVSLYWYRQALGQGPEFLTYFNYEAQQDKSGLPNDRFSAERPEGSISTLTIQRTEQRDSAMYRCASSLVERGDRYNEQFFGPGTRLTVL.

J is TRBJ2-1 and V is TRBV6-1, with 7 bases that match TRBD1. V dropped 6 bases and J dropped 6; count of bases not matched to a gene: 5. The germline V gene encodes CDR1 MNHNS and CDR2 SASEGT. CDR3 size: 13 residues. The CDR3 reads CASSRDSPNEQFF. The CDR3 region has the DNA TGTGCCAGCAGCAGGGACAGCCCCAATGAGCAGTTCTTC.

The V call is TRBV4-1, the J call TRBJ2-1; the D is unclear. The CDR3 totals 14 residues. The V and J ends lost 2 bases and 6 bases respectively, with 11 bases between them. Germline CDR1 MGHRA, CDR2 YSYEKL. The CDR3 loop reads CASSQIMMTNEQFF. CDR3 bases: TGCGCCAGCAGCCAAATTATGATGACCAATGAGCAGTTCTTC.

This clonotype came up many times. This rearrangement joins TRBV4-1 to TRBJ2-1, with no clear D. Germline CDR1 is MGHRA and CDR2 is YSYEKL. The CDR3 sequence is 10 residues long. V lost 1 base and J 9 bases, leaving 1 base between the germline ends. CDR3 in DNA: TGCGCCAGCAGCCAAGGTGAGCAGTTCTTC. This codes for CASSQGEQFF.

A remark on this clonotype: This clone may be a read error of a much larger clone one base away. J is TRBJ2-7 and V is TRBV5-1, with no clear D. The V and J ends lost 9 bases and 1 base respectively, with 17 bases between them. The CDR3 spans 14 residues. The germline CDR1 and CDR2 sequences are SGHRS and YFSETQ. The CDR3 DNA is TGCGCCACCACCCACGGCAGTTTTTCCTACGAGCAGTACTTC. Translation gives CATTHGSFSYEQYF.

Many counts were recorded for this clonotype. This chain uses TRBV7-6 with TRBJ2-2, with 8 bases aligning to TRBD2. Germline trimming cut 1 base from V and 7 bases from J; bases unmatched to any gene: 11. Germline CDR1 and CDR2: SGHVS and FNYEAQ. CDR3 length: 17 amino acids. CDR3 sequence reads: CASSLVPQAGVGGELFF. CDR3 bases: TGTGCCAGCAGCTTAGTCCCTCAAGCGGGAGTAGGCGGGGAGCTGTTTTTT.

The chain has TRBV7-2 and TRBJ2-7; TRBD2 matches 8 bases. J was trimmed by 3 bases and V by 8 bases; bases with no gene match: 18. CDR1 SGHTA and CDR2 FQGNSA come from the germline V gene. The CDR3 has 17 residues. CDR3 sequence reads: CASCPRASGGAYYEQYF. The CDR3 DNA reads TGTGCCAGCTGCCCCCGAGCAAGCGGGGGAGCCTACTACGAGCAGTACTTC.

In this sample, this clonotype turned up many times. The gene calls are TRBV7-2 and TRBJ2-2; D is possibly TRBD2 (7 bases). From germline, CDR1 is SGHTA and CDR2 FQGNSA. The CDR3 spans 15 residues. Trimming pared 2 bases from V and 6 bases from J, leaving 13 bases between. The DNA of the CDR3 is TGTGCCAGCAGCTTATCGGGGGGCGGCGCCGGGGAGCTGTTTTTT. Translating it yields CASSLSGGGAGELFF.

The chain has TRBV12-3 or TRBV12-4 and TRBJ2-3; no firm D call. V lost 5 bases and J 5 bases, leaving 8 bases between the germline ends. This CDR3 is 12 amino acids long. CDR3 sequence: CASSLILDTQYF. The CDR3 DNA follows: TGTGCCAGCAGTCTCATACTAGATACGCAGTATTTT.

This clonotype was seen only a few times. The J gene is TRBJ2-4, the V gene TRBV7-9, with TRBD1 matching over 7 bases. The V segment lost 5 bases and the J segment 5 bases; nucleotides outside the gene matches: 6. The CDR3 covers 14 residues. The germline V gene has CDR1 SEHNR and CDR2 FQNEAQ (reference sequence). For the CDR3, the DNA is TGTGCCAGCAGCAAGGCCGGGACAGAAAACATTCAGTACTTC. It translates to CASSKAGTENIQYF.

This clonotype was seen a few times. This chain links TRBV9 with TRBJ1-6; TRBD1 might be the D (6 bases). Trimming stripped 2 bases from V and 5 bases from J, with 8 bases between. This CDR3 has 14 amino acids. Germline CDR1 SGDLS, CDR2 YYNGEE. The CDR3 loop reads CASSVAGDNSPLHF. CDR3 DNA: TGTGCCAGCAGCGTGGCAGGGGATAATTCACCCCTCCACTTT.

The rearrangement links TRBV10-3 to TRBJ2-5, with 14 bases matching TRBD2. This CDR3 has 15 amino acids. V was clipped by 4 bases and J by 5 bases; unmatched bases: 3. Germline loops: CDR1 ENHRY, CDR2 SYGVKD. This CDR3 is CAISATSGREETQYF. The CDR3 nucleotides are TGTGCCATCAGTGCGACTAGCGGGAGGGAGGAGACCCAGTACTTC.

The CDR3: CSARAHGSGKPYEQYF. CDR3 bases: TGCAGTGCTAGAGCTCACGGTAGCGGGAAGCCTTACGAGCAGTACTTC. V gene TRBV20-1 combines with J gene TRBJ2-7; 8 bases are shared with TRBD2. This CDR3 is built from 16 residues. Germline V gene sequence: CDR1 DFQATT, CDR2 SNEGSKA (reference sequence). V shed 1 base, J shed 4 bases, and the junction held 12 bases outside the gene matches.

This clonotype came up many times. The V call is TRBV20-1, the J call TRBJ2-1; D tentatively fits TRBD1 or TRBD2 (6 bases each). Germline assignment: CDR1 DFQATT and CDR2 SNEGSKA (reference sequence). CDR3 size: 10 residues. The germline V and J ends were trimmed by 3 bases and 10 bases, with 7 bases remaining between them. The CDR3 spells CSARGGEQFF. For the CDR3, the DNA is TGCAGTGCTAGGGGGGGCGAGCAGTTCTTC.

The rearrangement links TRBV4-1 to TRBJ2-3; no reliable D call. The V end lost 0 bases, the J end lost 3 bases, and 7 bases lay between the germline ends. The CDR3 length is 14 residues. In germline, CDR1 is MGHRA, CDR2 YSYEKL. CDR3 residues: CASSQEYGTDTQYF. The DNA for the CDR3 is TGCGCCAGCAGCCAAGAATACGGGACAGATACGCAGTATTTT.

This clonotype was seen more than once but under ten times. The rearrangement joins TRBV20-1 to TRBJ2-7; D may be TRBD2 (5 bases). V lost 7 bases to trimming and J lost 1 base, with 14 bases between them. Germline assignment: CDR1 DFQATT and CDR2 SNEGSKA (reference sequence). The CDR3 contains 13 residues. The CDR3: CSVQISGSYEQYF. DNA for the CDR3: TGCAGTGTCCAAATCAGCGGTTCCTACGAGCAGTACTTC.

This clonotype was detected a few times. The V and J genes are TRBV5-1 and TRBJ2-1; a weak D match, TRBD1 (6 bases). Trimming left V 3 bases short and J 1 base short, with 11 bases between. The CDR3 has 15 amino acids. Germline CDR1 SGHRS, CDR2 YFSETQ. CDR3 amino acids: CASSSMTGSYNEQFF. CDR3 coding DNA: TGCGCCAGCAGCTCGATGACAGGATCCTACAATGAGCAGTTCTTC.

This chain joins TRBV20-1 and TRBJ2-3; 7 nucleotides agree with TRBD2. There are 15 residues in the CDR3. With V trimmed by 2 bases and J by 6 bases, 11 bases remained unmatched. CDR1 is DFQATT and CDR2 is SNEGSKA in the germline V gene (reference sequence). CDR3 in DNA: TGCAGTGCTAGATCCTCTAGCGGACCGGCGGATACGCAGTATTTT. It specifies CSARSSSGPADTQYF.